This TCR beta chain was sequenced for a study of cytomegalovirus exposure and HLA in healthy donors. On this clone itself: What it recognizes is unknown.

Here immunoSEQ multiplex PCR was the method, and the copy in TCRdb shows in-frame clones only, minus some. The sample records 150,000 to 200,000 clones, about 83% being singletons. Study observations and caveats: Most TCR sequences were rare, but some public TCRs occurred in many donors.

Trimming left V 8 bases short and J 0 bases short, with 10 bases between. CDR1 and CDR2 from the germline V gene are MNHNS and SASEGT. The CDR3 is made up of 13 amino acids. A roughly 130-subject validation cohort, separate from the approximately 720-subject first cohort, supplied the donors. The sequence derives from a woman younger than 35 in good health and CMV-seronegative. The sample was PBMCs. The chain uses TRBV6-1 and TRBJ1-1, with D unresolved. The CDR3 region has the DNA TGTGCCAGCTTGTTCCTAATGAACACTGAAGCTTTCTTT. This translates into CASLFLMNTEAFF.